The source of this T cell receptor (beta chain) is a study of PD-1 blockade in classical Hodgkin lymphoma. Time point here: cycle 4 day 1 (C4D1), after less than seven weeks of nivolumab. There was relapse after autologous stem cell transplantation in every patient, and there was variation in brentuximab vedotin exposure. Negative magnetic selection isolated CD4+ T cells from thawed PBMCs. Study observations and caveats: Patients starting nivolumab under 1 year after ASCT were excluded. Lower baseline TCR diversity was reported for newly diagnosed patients than for healthy donors.

Turning to this clone: What it binds is unknown.

Libraries were prepared by immunoSEQ multiplex PCR; TCRdb keeps only in-frame clonotypes and omits some of them. The table shows tens of thousands of clones, with 80% occurring only once. With 0 bases removed from V and 3 bases from J, the gap between germline ends came to 12 bases. This CDR3 is 15 amino acids long. The V gene's germline CDR1 is LGHNA and CDR2 YNFKEQ. This receptor was identified in a human donor with classical Hodgkin lymphoma. The input for sequencing was CD4+ T cells from blood, taken before the fourth cycle of nivolumab. The rearrangement uses TRBV4-2 and TRBJ2-7; tentative D call: TRBD2 (6 bases). The CDR3 reads CASSQEGGAHYEQYF. The CDR3 bases are TGTGCCAGCAGCCAAGAGGGGGGTGCCCACTACGAGCAGTACTTC.